A single sample gave rise to the 29 T cell receptor beta chains below, sequenced in a study of blood T cell repertoires in COVID-19 (dated by TCRdb to 2020 to 2021). Receptor libraries were prepared by the immunoSEQ multiplex PCR assay. Entries here come from immuneACCESS through TCRdb and include only in-frame sequences with V and J called. Some clones fail to appear in such tables; in the studies checked, an unresolved V gene covers under half of the shortfall, and the cause of the remainder is unknown. Present in this sample are roughly 260,000 clones, 70% to 90% of which were seen just once. 1.9% of the sample is in the top ten clones. The sample was PBMCs or T cells enriched from blood (not recorded which). These receptor sequences come from a woman aged 50 to 65 who had recovered from COVID-19.

The V gene is TRBV7-2, the J gene TRBJ2-3; 11 positions agree with TRBD2. CDR3 length equals 16 residues. Germline V gene lookup returns CDR1 SGHTA and CDR2 FQGNSA. V lost 4 bases, J lost 2 bases, and 5 bases stayed unmatched. CDR3 DNA sequence: TGTGCCAGCAGCTGCAGACTAGCGGGACTCACAGATACGCAGTATTTT. Amino acids: CASSCRLAGLTDTQYF.

The chain has TRBV9 and TRBJ2-2; perhaps TRBD2 as D (5 bases). The CDR3 runs to 14 residues. V gave up 0 bases and J gave up 5 bases, with 8 bases separating them. Per germline, CDR1 SGDLS and CDR2 YYNGEE. This CDR3 is CASSVATGTGELFF. The DNA of the CDR3 is TGTGCCAGCAGCGTAGCAACGGGGACCGGGGAGCTGTTTTTT.

The chain has TRBV19 and TRBJ2-1; 7 positions agree with TRBD2. There are 16 residues in the CDR3. CDR1 is LNHDA, CDR2 SQIVND, per germline (reference sequence). The junction had 4 bases not matched to a gene; V was cut back by 0 bases and J by 2 bases. The CDR3 DNA follows: TGTGCCAGTAGTATAGATCGGGGGGTGACCTACAATGAGCAGTTCTTC. Amino acids: CASSIDRGVTYNEQFF. Combining the CDR3 with reference TRBV19 and TRBJ2-1 gives the whole variable domain DGGITQSPKYLFRKEGQNVTLSCEQNLNHDAMYWYRQDPGQGLRLIYYSQIVNDFQKGDIAEGYSVSREKKESFPLTVTSAQKNPTAFYLCASSIDRGVTYNEQFFGPGTRLTVL.

This clone occurred once. The chain recombines TRBV7-2 with TRBJ2-5, with D possibly TRBD1 on 6 matching bases. The CDR3 covers 15 residues. Germline V gene data show CDR1 as SGHTA and CDR2 as FQGNSA. The V end was cut by 5 bases, the J end by 5 bases, with 18 bases between. The CDR3 sequence: CASSAAGRGSETQYF. The DNA of the CDR3 is TGTGCCAGCAGCGCTGCGGGCAGGGGCTCCGAGACCCAGTACTTC.

This clone was seen once. This chain connects TRBV12-3 or TRBV12-4 to TRBJ1-5, with D hard to call. The CDR3 loop spans 12 amino acids. The V end was cut by 3 bases, the J end by 4 bases, with 4 bases between. The CDR3 DNA follows: TGTGCCAGCAGTTTCAGTAATCAGCCCCAGCATTTT. Protein sequence: CASSFSNQPQHF.

This clone was detected a few times. The rearrangement joins TRBV28 to TRBJ2-7; no clear D gene. CDR3 length equals 14 residues. V lost 0 bases to trimming and J lost 0 bases, with 6 bases between them. Per germline, CDR1 MDHEN and CDR2 SYDVKM. The CDR3 region is CASSLWGNSYEQYF. In DNA, the CDR3 is TGTGCCAGCAGTTTATGGGGCAACTCCTACGAGCAGTACTTC.

This clone was picked up one time. This chain connects TRBV28 to TRBJ1-2; TRBD1 matches at 8 bases. Germline V gene lookup returns CDR1 MDHEN and CDR2 SYDVKM. Trimming took 5 bases from V and 6 from J; bases not matched to a gene: 5. CDR3 length: 13 residues. CDR3 sequence (DNA): TGTGCCAGCAGTGAAGACAGGGGTGATGGCTACACCTTC. As protein: CASSEDRGDGYTF.

The chain couples TRBV2 to TRBJ1-1; a weak D match, TRBD1 (5 bases). Germline CDR1 SNHLY, CDR2 FYNNEI. V lost 3 bases, J lost 0 bases, and 8 bases lay in between. The CDR3 contains 14 residues. The CDR3 region is CASSEDTLNTEAFF. CDR3 sequence (DNA): TGTGCCAGCAGTGAGGACACCCTGAACACTGAAGCTTTCTTT.

The genes are TRBV18 and TRBJ1-2; possible D gene TRBD1, 5 bases. The CDR3 covers 15 residues. Looked up from germline, CDR1 is KGHSH and CDR2 is LQKENI. Trimming left V 6 bases short and J 2 bases short, with 16 bases between. CDR3 DNA: TGTGCCAGCTCTCCATCCACAGGTCTCAACTATGGCTACACCTTC. Protein product: CASSPSTGLNYGYTF.

V usage is TRBV20-1 and J usage is TRBJ2-5; D is perhaps TRBD2 (6 bases). CDR1 and CDR2 (germline): DFQATT, SNEGSKA (reference sequence). The CDR3 length is 17 residues. Trimming shortened V by 3 bases and J by 1 base, and 21 bases separated the two germline ends. Here the CDR3 reads CSASSLAELEGQETQYF. CDR3 coding DNA: TGCAGTGCTAGTAGCCTAGCTGAATTGGAGGGCCAAGAGACCCAGTACTTC.

The rearrangement uses TRBV2 and TRBJ1-4; D is unclear. Trimming pared 5 bases from V and 5 bases from J, leaving 15 bases between. Germline loops: CDR1 SNHLY, CDR2 FYNNEI. The CDR3 runs to 15 residues. CDR3: CASSLSGNGNEKLFF. CDR3 in DNA: TGTGCCAGCAGTCTATCCGGGAATGGGAATGAAAAACTGTTTTTT.

The chain joins TRBV10-3 to TRBJ1-2; TRBD1 is a possible D gene (5 bases). Germline V gives CDR1 ENHRY, CDR2 SYGVKD. V was clipped by 0 bases and J by 3 bases, with 5 bases between them. The CDR3 has 13 residues. The CDR3 loop is CAISESGDYGYTF. CDR3 in DNA: TGTGCCATCAGTGAGTCAGGGGACTATGGCTACACCTTC.

A note on this clone: The junction and the germline gene differ at one end; a read error may be behind it. V gene TRBV30 combines with J gene TRBJ2-2; TRBD2 is a possible D gene (6 bases). CDR1 is GTSNPN, CDR2 SVGIG, per germline (reference sequence). The CDR3 covers 16 residues. CDR3: CAWSDFTSTNSGELFF. CDR3 coding DNA: TGTGCCTGGAGTGACTTTACTAGCACCAACAGCGGGGAGCTGTTTTTT.

The V gene is TRBV4-2, the J gene TRBJ2-1, with 8 bases identical to TRBD2. There are 16 residues in the CDR3. The germline gives CDR1 LGHNA, CDR2 YNFKEQ. J lost 7 bases, V lost 1 base, and 9 bases had no gene match. DNA for the CDR3: TGTGCCAGCAGCCAAGTGTTAGCGGGATTGGGGAATGAGCAGTTCTTC. It translates to CASSQVLAGLGNEQFF.

V is TRBV4-2 and J is TRBJ1-1; 7 nucleotides align to TRBD1. The CDR3 contains 16 residues. The V and J ends lost 4 bases and 0 bases, in that order; junction bases with no gene match: 8. Looked up from germline, CDR1 is LGHNA and CDR2 is YNFKEQ. CDR3 sequence: CASSPEGTALNTEAFF. In DNA form, the CDR3 reads TGTGCCAGCAGCCCAGAGGGGACAGCCTTGAACACTGAAGCTTTCTTT.

This clone has a single count. The rearrangement joins TRBV12-5 to TRBJ2-1; maybe TRBD2 (5 bases). CDR1 is LGHNT, CDR2 FRNRAP, per germline. The CDR3 is 14 residues long. Trimming removed 1 base from V and 4 bases from J, with 8 bases in between. CDR3 DNA sequence: TGTGCTAGTGGTTTGGAGGACTGGTACAATGAGCAGTTCTTC. As protein: CASGLEDWYNEQFF.

The chain has TRBV10-2 and TRBJ2-4; 8 bases fit TRBD1. The CDR3 is 15 amino acids. The germline gives CDR1 WSHSY, CDR2 SAAADI. The trim removed 10 bases at V and 1 base at J, leaving 9 bases unmatched. CDR3 nucleotides: TGCGCCATACCGGGACAGGTAGTTGCCAAAAACATTCAGTACTTC. It encodes CAIPGQVVAKNIQYF.

This chain links TRBV3-1 (or the pseudogene TRBV3-2) with TRBJ1-4, with TRBD1 as a possible D gene (5 bases). V lost 4 bases to trimming and J lost 4 bases, with 13 bases between them. CDR3 length: 15 residues. Germline V lookup: CDR1 LGHDT, CDR2 YNNKEL (reference sequence). CDR3 residues: CASSLRDFNNEKLFF. The CDR3 nucleotides read TGTGCCAGCAGCCTCAGGGACTTCAATAATGAAAAACTGTTTTTT.

CDR3 loop: CAIRGPITYEQYF. The CDR3, as DNA: TGTGCCATCAGGGGCCCTATCACCTACGAGCAGTACTTC. The chain uses TRBV10-3 and TRBJ2-7; no definite D call. The germline CDR1 and CDR2 sequences are ENHRY and SYGVKD. This CDR3 is 13 amino acids long. Deletions cut 6 bases from V and 2 bases from J, with 11 bases between.

The CDR3 region has the DNA TGTGCCACCAGCAGAGGATTATCTAGCGGGAGCTCCTACAATGAGCAGTTCTTC. The encoded protein is CATSRGLSSGSSYNEQFF. The J gene is TRBJ2-1, the V gene TRBV15, with 10 nucleotides matching TRBD2. Germline CDR1 and CDR2: LNHNV and YYDKDF (reference sequence). Unmatched junction bases numbered 6, after V lost 1 base and J lost 0 bases. The CDR3 runs to 18 residues.

This clone was recorded once. This rearrangement joins TRBV29-1 to TRBJ2-1, with 9 bases matching TRBD2. Germline V gene sequence: CDR1 SQVTM, CDR2 ANQGSEA. V lost 1 base to trimming and J lost 10 bases; unmatched junction nucleotides: 8. This CDR3 has 14 amino acids. CDR3 nucleotides: TGCAGCGTTGAAGTGCCTAGCGGGGCATGGGAGCAGTTCTTC. Protein sequence: CSVEVPSGAWEQFF.

J is TRBJ2-7 and V is TRBV27, with 8 bases lining up with TRBD1. Per the germline V gene, CDR1 is MNHEY and CDR2 is SMNVEV (reference sequence). V dropped 0 bases and J dropped 0; count of bases not matched to a gene: 7. The CDR3 spans 17 residues. CDR3 nucleotides: TGTGCCAGCAGTTTATCGGCGGGACAGGACGCCTCCTACGAGCAGTACTTC. This translates into CASSLSAGQDASYEQYF.

The V call is TRBV5-1, the J call TRBJ2-1; 12 bases align to TRBD2. CDR3 size: 16 residues. The germline CDR1 and CDR2 sequences are SGHRS and YFSETQ. Trimming cost V 4 bases and J 4 bases; bases outside gene matches: 6. This chain's CDR3 is CASSPETSGSYNEQFF. The CDR3 DNA is TGCGCCAGCAGCCCGGAGACTAGCGGGAGTTACAATGAGCAGTTCTTC.

J is TRBJ1-2 and V is TRBV10-1, with D possibly TRBD1 on 5 matching bases. The CDR3 covers 12 residues. Germline V gene data show CDR1 as WNHNN and CDR2 as SYGVQD (reference sequence). V was trimmed by 9 bases and J by 7 bases, leaving 15 bases between them. The CDR3 DNA sequence: TGCGCCAGAGACAGTCCACCCGCTGGCTACACCTTC. It translates to CARDSPPAGYTF.

The genes are TRBV6-5 and TRBJ1-5; D is possibly TRBD1 (6 bases). This CDR3 spans 15 amino acids. Trimming pared 2 bases from V and 2 bases from J, leaving 10 bases between. The germline gives CDR1 MNHEY, CDR2 SVGAGI. The CDR3 nucleotides are TGTGCCAGCAGTTACGATTCAGGGGGCAATCAGCCCCAGCATTTT. Translating it yields CASSYDSGGNQPQHF.

This clone was detected only a few times. The genes are TRBV5-1 and TRBJ2-1; D unresolved. Trimming shortened V by 4 bases and J by 6 bases, and 20 bases separated the two germline ends. Per the germline V gene, CDR1 is SGHRS and CDR2 is YFSETQ. CDR3 length equals 16 residues. This chain's CDR3 is CASSKSRIGDFNEQFF. CDR3 DNA: TGCGCCAGCAGCAAGAGCCGGATAGGAGATTTCAATGAGCAGTTCTTC.

The CDR3 DNA reads as TGTGCCAGCAGTTTATATAGTGAAGCTTTCTTT. It codes for CASSLYSEAFF. V gene TRBV12-3 or TRBV12-4 combines with J gene TRBJ1-1; no firm D call. V dropped 2 bases and J dropped 7 bases, with 5 bases sitting between them. CDR3 length: 11 residues.

The rearrangement uses TRBV29-1 and TRBJ2-2, with 8 bases fitting TRBD2. The germline CDR1 and CDR2 sequences are SQVTM and ANQGSEA. V was pared by 6 bases and J by 4 bases, with 10 bases of the junction left unmatched. CDR3 length: 15 residues. CDR3 nucleotide sequence: TGCAGCGTCCCAAGCGGGGGATTGGGCACCGGGGAGCTGTTTTTT. Translated: CSVPSGGLGTGELFF.

The V gene is TRBV6-5, the J gene TRBJ1-4; D is undetermined. V was cut by 0 bases and J by 5 bases, with 10 bases left in between. The CDR3 loop spans 15 amino acids. The germline V gene encodes CDR1 MNHEY and CDR2 SVGAGI. This CDR3 is CASSYSISGNEKLFF. The CDR3 region has the DNA TGTGCCAGCAGTTACTCGATTTCCGGGAATGAAAAACTGTTTTTT.